A single TCR beta chain is shown here with its context. Primers included in the PCR were 60 Vbeta and 13 Jbeta primers. Sequencing was performed with immunoSEQ multiplex PCR; in TCRdb, only in-frame clones are kept and a portion is missing. The table records 95,000 to 150,000 clones, about 84% of them present only once. This record comes from a study of cytomegalovirus exposure and HLA in healthy donors. The CDR3 extends over 16 amino acids. Germline loops: CDR1 SGHDT, CDR2 YYEEEE. V was pared by 4 bases and J by 0 bases, with 14 bases between. The sequenced sample consisted of PBMCs. The chain carries TRBV5-6 and TRBJ2-1; D perhaps matches TRBD2 (5 bases). This TCR was recovered from a man between 18 and 29 years old in good health and CMV-seropositive. The CDR3 reads CASSPPVSGSYNEQFF. CDR3 bases: TGTGCCAGCAGCCCCCCCGTCAGCGGCTCCTACAATGAGCAGTTCTTC.